This entry lists 9 T cell receptor beta chains sequenced from one sample in a study of blood T cell repertoires in COVID-19. Clones were sequenced by immunoSEQ multiplex PCR, and TCRdb holds only the in-frame ones, with some missing. The sample holds some 200,000 clones; about 79% are singletons and the top ten take roughly 8.7%. Sequenced sample: peripheral blood. These TCRs come from a man between 50 and 59 years old with active or convalescent COVID-19.

The chain links TRBV18 to TRBJ2-5, with D tentatively TRBD2 (5 bases). Trimming removed 0 bases from V and 4 bases from J, with 12 bases in between. Looked up from germline, CDR1 is KGHSH and CDR2 is LQKENI. This CDR3 contains 15 residues. The CDR3 nucleotides read TGTGCCAGCTCACCACCAGATTCTCGGGGAGAGACCCAGTACTTC. Encoded protein: CASSPPDSRGETQYF.

The chain employs TRBV7-2 and TRBJ1-2; possibly TRBD1 for D (5 bases). CDR3 length: 15 amino acids. Per the germline V gene, CDR1 is SGHTA and CDR2 is FQGNSA. The V end was cut by 2 bases, the J end by 8 bases, with 18 bases between. The CDR3 reads CASSLLPTRGLGYTF. Here the CDR3 DNA reads TGTGCCAGCAGCTTACTTCCAACAAGGGGCCTCGGCTACACCTTC.

This rearrangement joins TRBV7-2 to TRBJ2-4; 7 bases are shared with TRBD1. The CDR3 extends over 14 amino acids. Looked up from germline, CDR1 is SGHTA and CDR2 is FQGNSA. V gave up 6 bases and J gave up 2 bases; unmatched junction bases: 4. The CDR3 nucleotides read TGTGCCAGCAGGGAAGGGGGCTCCAAAAACATTCAGTACTTC. It specifies CASREGGSKNIQYF.

The rearrangement uses TRBV11-2 and TRBJ2-1, with D hard to call. Trimming took 5 bases from V and 4 from J, leaving 3 bases between them. CDR1 is SGHAT, CDR2 FQNNGV, per germline. The CDR3 is 11 residues long. Written as DNA, the CDR3 is TGTGCCAGCAGCCGGTACAATGAGCAGTTCTTC. Its protein product is CASSRYNEQFF.

This clone came up once. The chain recombines TRBV3-1 (or the pseudogene TRBV3-2) with TRBJ2-6, with 8 bases lining up with TRBD1. Germline V gives CDR1 LGHDT, CDR2 YNNKEL (reference sequence). Losses at the gene ends were 0 bases for V and 1 base for J; bases not matched to a gene: 8. CDR3 length: 19 residues. CDR3 protein: CASSQDRGQPYSGANVLTF. In DNA form, the CDR3 reads TGTGCCAGCAGCCAAGACAGGGGGCAGCCCTATTCTGGGGCCAACGTCCTGACTTTC.

Remarks on this clone: The junction departs from the called germline gene at one end, perhaps through a read error. This rearrangement joins TRBV5-1 to TRBJ2-3; a weak D match, TRBD1 (6 bases). This CDR3 comprises 16 residues. In germline, CDR1 is SGHRS, CDR2 YFSETQ. CDR3 sequence: CASSLDGQQAADTQYF. In DNA form, the CDR3 reads TGCGCCAGCAGTTTGGACGGACAGCAAGCCGCAGATACGCAGTATTTT.

The rearrangement uses TRBV6-5 and TRBJ1-2; D remains unclear. Germline V lookup: CDR1 MNHEY, CDR2 SVGAGI. The length of the CDR3 is 12 residues. The ends were cut back, 2 bases at V and 8 bases at J, with 9 bases in the middle. The CDR3 loop is CASSYRGLGYTF. CDR3 DNA sequence: TGTGCCAGCAGTTACAGAGGGTTAGGCTACACCTTC.

The V and J genes are TRBV24-1 and TRBJ2-6; D ambiguous. V lost 7 bases, J lost 0 bases, and 3 bases lay in between. CDR3 length equals 13 residues. Germline CDR1 and CDR2: KGHDR and SFDVKD. This chain's CDR3 is CATSHSGANVLTF. As DNA, the CDR3 is TGTGCCACCAGCCACTCTGGGGCCAACGTCCTGACTTTC.

The chain couples TRBV7-9 to TRBJ1-4, with D hard to call. Germline V gives CDR1 SEHNR, CDR2 FQNEAQ (reference sequence). The V end lost 8 bases, the J end lost 0 bases, and 10 bases lay between the germline ends. The CDR3 spans 14 residues. The CDR3 loop is CASRSGATNEKLFF. CDR3 sequence (DNA): TGTGCCAGCCGCTCGGGTGCAACTAATGAAAAACTGTTTTTT.